This T cell receptor beta chain was sequenced during a study of blood T cells in healthy people across ages. Combining a sample-barcoded 5' primer with a J-beta primer mix, a second PCR ran for 7 to 11 cycles. Every molecule of cDNA carried a tag from a template-switch adaptor with 12 random nucleotides. TCRdb called the 5' RACE reads again in MiXCR, with one record for every CDR3 protein. The table has 550,000 to 600,000 distinct CDR3 sequences, about 26% seen once. Germline V CDR1 and CDR2: DFQATT, SNEGSKA (reference sequence). There are 14 residues in the CDR3. V lost 6 bases to trimming and J lost 7 bases; unmatched junction nucleotides: 15. Details on this clonotype: Its antigen is still unknown.

Study observations and caveats: The long-lived group displayed more naive CD4+ cells, plus higher diversity, than the aged donors did.

The extraction recovered at least 5 micrograms of total RNA per sample. Sequencing input: blood. The receptor was derived from a woman aged 70-85 years in good health. The rearrangement uses TRBV20-1 and TRBJ2-7; 7 positions match TRBD2. The CDR3 is CSAYDPAGLGEQYF. The CDR3 DNA reads as TGCAGTGCCTACGATCCAGCGGGGTTGGGAGAGCAGTACTTC.